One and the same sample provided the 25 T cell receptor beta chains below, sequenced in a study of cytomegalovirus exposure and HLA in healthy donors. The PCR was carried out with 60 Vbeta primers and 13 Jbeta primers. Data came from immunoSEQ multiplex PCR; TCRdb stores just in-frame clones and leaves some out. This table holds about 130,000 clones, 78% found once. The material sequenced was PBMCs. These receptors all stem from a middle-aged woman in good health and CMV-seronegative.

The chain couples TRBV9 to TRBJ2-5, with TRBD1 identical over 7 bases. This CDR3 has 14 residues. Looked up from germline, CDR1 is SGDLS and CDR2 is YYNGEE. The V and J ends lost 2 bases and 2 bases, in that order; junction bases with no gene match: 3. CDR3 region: CASSVNRGQETQYF. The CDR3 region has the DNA TGTGCCAGCAGCGTTAACAGGGGACAAGAGACCCAGTACTTC.

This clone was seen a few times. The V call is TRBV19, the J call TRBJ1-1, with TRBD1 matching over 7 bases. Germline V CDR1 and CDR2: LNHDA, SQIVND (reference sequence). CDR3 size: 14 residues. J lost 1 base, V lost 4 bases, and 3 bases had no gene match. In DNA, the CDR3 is TGTGCCAGTAGTAAGGGACAGAGGAACACTGAAGCTTTCTTT. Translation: CASSKGQRNTEAFF.

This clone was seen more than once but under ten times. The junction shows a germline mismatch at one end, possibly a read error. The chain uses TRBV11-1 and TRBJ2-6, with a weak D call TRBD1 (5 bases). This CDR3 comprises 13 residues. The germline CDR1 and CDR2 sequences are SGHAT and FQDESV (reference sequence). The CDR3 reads CASSLGGANGLTF. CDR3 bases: TGTGCCAGCAGCTTAGGTGGGGCCAACGGCCTGACTTTC.

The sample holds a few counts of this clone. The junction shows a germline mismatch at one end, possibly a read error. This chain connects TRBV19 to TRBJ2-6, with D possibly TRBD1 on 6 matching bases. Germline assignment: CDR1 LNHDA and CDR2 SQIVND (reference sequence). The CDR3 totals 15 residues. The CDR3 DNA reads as TGTGCCAGTGCCACAGGGAGCACTGGGGCCAACGGCCTGACTTTC. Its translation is CASATGSTGANGLTF.

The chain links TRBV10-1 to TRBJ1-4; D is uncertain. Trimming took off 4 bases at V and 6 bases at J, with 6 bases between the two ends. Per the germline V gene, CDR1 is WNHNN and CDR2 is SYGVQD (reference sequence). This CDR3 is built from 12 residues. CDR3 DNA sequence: TGCGCCAGCAGTGGCGGAGATGAAAAACTGTTTTTT. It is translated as CASSGGDEKLFF.

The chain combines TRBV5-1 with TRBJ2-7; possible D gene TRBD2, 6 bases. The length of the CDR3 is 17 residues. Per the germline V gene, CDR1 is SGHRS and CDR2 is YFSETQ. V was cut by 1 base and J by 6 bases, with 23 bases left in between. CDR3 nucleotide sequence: TGCGCCAGCAGCTTGACGCTGGGAGCGGGTGGAGCTACCGAGCAGTACTTC. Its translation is CASSLTLGAGGATEQYF.

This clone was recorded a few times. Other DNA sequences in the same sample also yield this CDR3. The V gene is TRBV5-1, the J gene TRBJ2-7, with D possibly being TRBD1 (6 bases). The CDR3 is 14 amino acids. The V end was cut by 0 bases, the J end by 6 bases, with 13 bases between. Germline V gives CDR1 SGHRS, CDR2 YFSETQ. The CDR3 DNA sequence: TGCGCCAGCAGCTTGGGGGGGAACAGGGTCGAGCAGTACTTC. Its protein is CASSLGGNRVEQYF.

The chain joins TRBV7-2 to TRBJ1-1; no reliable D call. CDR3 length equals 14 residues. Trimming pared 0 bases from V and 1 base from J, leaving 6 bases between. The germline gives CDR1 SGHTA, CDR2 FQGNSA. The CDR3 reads CASSLARENTEAFF. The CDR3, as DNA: TGTGCCAGCAGCTTAGCGCGGGAGAACACTGAAGCTTTCTTT.

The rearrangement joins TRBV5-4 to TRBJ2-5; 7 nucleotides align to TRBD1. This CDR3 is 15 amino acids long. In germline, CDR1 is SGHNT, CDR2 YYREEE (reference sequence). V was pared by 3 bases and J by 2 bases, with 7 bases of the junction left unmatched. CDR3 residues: CASSSTTGVQETQYF. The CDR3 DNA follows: TGTGCCAGCAGCTCAACAACAGGGGTGCAAGAGACCCAGTACTTC.

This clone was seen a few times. The CDR3 here is CASSQTSWETQYF. The CDR3, as DNA: TGTGCCAGCAGCCAGACATCCTGGGAGACCCAGTACTTC. The chain links TRBV7-3 to TRBJ2-5; D is uncertain. Trimming stripped 5 bases from V and 5 bases from J, with 12 bases between. The CDR3 consists of 13 residues. Germline V gene data show CDR1 as SGHTA and CDR2 as FQGTGA.

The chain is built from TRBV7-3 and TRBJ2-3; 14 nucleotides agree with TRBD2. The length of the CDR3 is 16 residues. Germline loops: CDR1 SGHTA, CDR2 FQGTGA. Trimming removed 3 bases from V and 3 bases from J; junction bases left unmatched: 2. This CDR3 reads CASSFRTSGGTDTQYF. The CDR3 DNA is TGTGCCAGCAGCTTTCGGACTAGCGGGGGGACAGATACGCAGTATTTT.

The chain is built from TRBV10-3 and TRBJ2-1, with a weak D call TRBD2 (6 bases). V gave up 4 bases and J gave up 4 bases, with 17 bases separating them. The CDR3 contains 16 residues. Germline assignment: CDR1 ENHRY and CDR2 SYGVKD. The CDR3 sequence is CAISGRLLAGYNEQFF. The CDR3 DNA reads TGTGCCATCAGTGGCCGCCTACTAGCAGGATACAATGAGCAGTTCTTC.

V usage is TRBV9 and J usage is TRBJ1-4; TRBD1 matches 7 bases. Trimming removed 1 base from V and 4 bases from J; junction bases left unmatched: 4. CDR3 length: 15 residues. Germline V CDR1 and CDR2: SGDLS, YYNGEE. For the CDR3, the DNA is TGTGCCAGCAGCGTAACGACAGGGCGTAATGAAAAACTGTTTTTT. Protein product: CASSVTTGRNEKLFF. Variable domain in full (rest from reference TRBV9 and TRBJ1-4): DSGVTQTPKHLITATGQRVTLRCSPRSGDLSVYWYQQSLDQGLQFLIQYYNGEERAKGNILERFSAQQFPDLHSELNLSSLELGDSALYFCASSVTTGRNEKLFFGSGTQLSVL.

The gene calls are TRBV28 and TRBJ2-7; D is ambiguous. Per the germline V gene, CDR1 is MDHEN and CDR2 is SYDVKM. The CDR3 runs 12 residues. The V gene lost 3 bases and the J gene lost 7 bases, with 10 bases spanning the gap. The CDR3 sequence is CASSLRLGEQYF. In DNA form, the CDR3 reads TGTGCCAGCAGTTTGAGGTTAGGAGAGCAGTACTTC.

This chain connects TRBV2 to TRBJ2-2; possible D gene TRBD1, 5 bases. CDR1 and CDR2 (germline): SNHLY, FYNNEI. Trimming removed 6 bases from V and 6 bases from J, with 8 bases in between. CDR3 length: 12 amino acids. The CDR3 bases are TGTGCCAGCAGAACAGGCCCCGGGGAGCTGTTTTTT. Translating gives CASRTGPGELFF.

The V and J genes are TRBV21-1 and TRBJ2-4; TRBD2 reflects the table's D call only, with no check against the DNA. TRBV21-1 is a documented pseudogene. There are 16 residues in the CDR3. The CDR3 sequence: CASSLRVVLAKNSQYF. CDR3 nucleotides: TGTGCCAGCAGCCTCCGAGTGGTTCTAGCCAAAAACAGTCAGTACTTC.

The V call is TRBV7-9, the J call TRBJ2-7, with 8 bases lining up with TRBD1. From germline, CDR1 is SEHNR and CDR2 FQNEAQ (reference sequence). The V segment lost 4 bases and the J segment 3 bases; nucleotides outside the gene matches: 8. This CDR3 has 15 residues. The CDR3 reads CASSWGTGSIYEQYF. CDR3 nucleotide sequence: TGTGCCAGCAGCTGGGGGACAGGTTCAATCTACGAGCAGTACTTC.

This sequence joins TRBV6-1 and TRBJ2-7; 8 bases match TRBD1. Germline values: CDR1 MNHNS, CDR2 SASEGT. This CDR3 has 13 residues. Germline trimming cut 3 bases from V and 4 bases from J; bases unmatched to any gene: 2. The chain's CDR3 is CASSDWTGYEQYF. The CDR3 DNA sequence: TGTGCCAGCAGTGACTGGACAGGGTACGAGCAGTACTTC.

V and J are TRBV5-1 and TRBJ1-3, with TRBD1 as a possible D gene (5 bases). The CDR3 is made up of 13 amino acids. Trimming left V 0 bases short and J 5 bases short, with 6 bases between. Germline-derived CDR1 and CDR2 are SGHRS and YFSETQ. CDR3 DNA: TGCGCCAGCAGCTTGGAGGGGCGAAACACCATATATTTT. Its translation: CASSLEGRNTIYF.

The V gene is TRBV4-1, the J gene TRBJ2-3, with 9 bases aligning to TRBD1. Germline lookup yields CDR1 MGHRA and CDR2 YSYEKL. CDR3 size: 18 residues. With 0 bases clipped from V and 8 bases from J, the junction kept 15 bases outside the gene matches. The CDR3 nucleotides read TGCGCCAGCAGCCAAGATATAGGATTGGGGACAGGGTACGGTACGCAGTATTTT. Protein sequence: CASSQDIGLGTGYGTQYF.

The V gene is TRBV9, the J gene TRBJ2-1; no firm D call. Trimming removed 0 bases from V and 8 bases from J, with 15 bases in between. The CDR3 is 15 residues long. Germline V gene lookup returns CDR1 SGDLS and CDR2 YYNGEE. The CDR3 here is CASSVGVASGHEQFF. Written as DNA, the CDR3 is TGTGCCAGCAGCGTAGGGGTAGCATCCGGTCATGAGCAGTTCTTC. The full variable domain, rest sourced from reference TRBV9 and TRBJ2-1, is DSGVTQTPKHLITATGQRVTLRCSPRSGDLSVYWYQQSLDQGLQFLIQYYNGEERAKGNILERFSAQQFPDLHSELNLSSLELGDSALYFCASSVGVASGHEQFFGPGTRLTVL.

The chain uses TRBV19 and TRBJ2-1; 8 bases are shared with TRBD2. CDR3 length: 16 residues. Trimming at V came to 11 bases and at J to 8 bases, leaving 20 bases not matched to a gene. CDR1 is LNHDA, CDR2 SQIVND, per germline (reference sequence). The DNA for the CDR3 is TGTGCCTCCAGGCCCCTAGGTGGCGGGGGGCTTCATGAGCAGTTCTTC. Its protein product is CASRPLGGGGLHEQFF.

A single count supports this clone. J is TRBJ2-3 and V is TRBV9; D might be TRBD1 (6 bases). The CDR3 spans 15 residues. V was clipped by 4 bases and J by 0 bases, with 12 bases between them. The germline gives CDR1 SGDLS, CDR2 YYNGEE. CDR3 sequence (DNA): TGTGCCAGCAGCCCGGGACACCAGAGCACAGATACGCAGTATTTT. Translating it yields CASSPGHQSTDTQYF.

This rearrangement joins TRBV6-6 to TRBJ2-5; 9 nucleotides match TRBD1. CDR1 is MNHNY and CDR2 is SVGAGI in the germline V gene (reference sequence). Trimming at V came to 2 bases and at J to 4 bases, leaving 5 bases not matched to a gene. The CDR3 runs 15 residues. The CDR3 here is CASSYKQTGGETQYF. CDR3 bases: TGTGCCAGCAGTTACAAACAGACAGGGGGAGAGACCCAGTACTTC.

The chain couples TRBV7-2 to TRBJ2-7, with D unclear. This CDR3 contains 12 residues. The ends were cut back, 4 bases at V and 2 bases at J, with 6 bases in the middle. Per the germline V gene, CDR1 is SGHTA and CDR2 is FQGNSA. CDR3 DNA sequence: TGTGCCAGCAGCTCGAGTCCCTACGAGCAGTACTTC. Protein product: CASSSSPYEQYF.